The clone carrying this T cell receptor (beta chain) was detected only once. Its antigen is currently unknown. This specimen comes from a study of chemoradiotherapy in HPV16-positive cancers. Study context: Candidate HPV-specific T-cell clones and common TCR motifs came from functional assays in two HPV16-positive patients. Broader study findings: Candidate HPV-specific clones and E7-related TCR motifs grew in tumor during treatment. For HPV16-positive patients, expanding HPV-responsive T cells associated with longer recurrence-free survival.

The CDR3 consists of 18 residues. Germline V CDR1 and CDR2: SGHAT, FQNNGV. Losses at the gene ends were 0 bases for V and 6 bases for J; bases not matched to a gene: 15. This table comes from immunoSEQ multiplex PCR, and its TCRdb copy is limited to in-frame clones, with some not included. Of fewer than 25,000 clones in the sample, over 85% are singletons; the top ten hold 15% to 20%. V usage is TRBV11-2 and J usage is TRBJ2-7; 9 bases align to TRBD1. The sequence came from a human donor with HPV-associated anogenital cancer. The input for sequencing was blood, taken from a patient who underwent chemoradiotherapy. Here the CDR3 DNA reads TGTGCCAGCAGCTTAGATAGGTTGCTACAGGGGGCGCTGGGCGAGCAGTACTTC. The encoded protein is CASSLDRLLQGALGEQYF.